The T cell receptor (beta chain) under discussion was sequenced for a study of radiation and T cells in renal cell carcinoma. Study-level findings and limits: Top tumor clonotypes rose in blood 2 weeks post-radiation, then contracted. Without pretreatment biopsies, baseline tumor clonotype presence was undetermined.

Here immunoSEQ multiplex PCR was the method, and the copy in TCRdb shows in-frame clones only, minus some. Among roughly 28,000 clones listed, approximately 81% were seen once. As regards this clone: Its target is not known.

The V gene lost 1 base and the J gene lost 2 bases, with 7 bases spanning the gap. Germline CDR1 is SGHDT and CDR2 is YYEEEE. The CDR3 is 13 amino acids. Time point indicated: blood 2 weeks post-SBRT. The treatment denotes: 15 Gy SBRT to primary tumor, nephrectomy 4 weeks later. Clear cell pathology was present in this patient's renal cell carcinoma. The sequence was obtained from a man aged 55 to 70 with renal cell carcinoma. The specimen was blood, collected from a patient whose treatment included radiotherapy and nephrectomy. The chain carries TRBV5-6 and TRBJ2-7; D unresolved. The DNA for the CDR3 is TGTGCCAGCAGCTTGAGGCCAACCTACGAGCAGTACTTC. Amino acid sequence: CASSLRPTYEQYF.